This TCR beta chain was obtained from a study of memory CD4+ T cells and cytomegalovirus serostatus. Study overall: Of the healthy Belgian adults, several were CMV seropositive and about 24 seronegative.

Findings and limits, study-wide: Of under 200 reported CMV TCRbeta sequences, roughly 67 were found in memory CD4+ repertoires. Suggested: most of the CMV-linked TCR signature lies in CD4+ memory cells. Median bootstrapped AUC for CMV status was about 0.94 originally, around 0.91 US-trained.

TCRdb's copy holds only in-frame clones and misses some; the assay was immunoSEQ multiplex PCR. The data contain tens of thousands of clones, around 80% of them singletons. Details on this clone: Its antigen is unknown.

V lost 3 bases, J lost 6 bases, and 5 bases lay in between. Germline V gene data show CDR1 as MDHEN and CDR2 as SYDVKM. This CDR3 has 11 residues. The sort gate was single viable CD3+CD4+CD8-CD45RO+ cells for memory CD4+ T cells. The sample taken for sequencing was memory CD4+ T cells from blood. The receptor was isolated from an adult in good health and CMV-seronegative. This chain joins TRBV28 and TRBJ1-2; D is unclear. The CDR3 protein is CASSFFDGYTF. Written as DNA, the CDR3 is TGTGCCAGCAGTTTTTTTGATGGCTACACCTTC.